These 20 T cell receptor beta chains were sequenced from one sample in a study of Tregs in tolerant kidney transplant recipients. Sequencing was performed with immunoSEQ multiplex PCR; in TCRdb, only in-frame clones are kept and a portion is missing. This table has 60,000 to 70,000 clones, over 85% appearing once. The source was CD8+ T cells from blood, collected before the transplant. Receptors were obtained from a human donor who received a combined kidney and bone marrow transplant.

The V and J genes are TRBV4-1 and TRBJ2-1, with 11 bases aligning to TRBD2. The ends lost 0 bases at V and 4 bases at J; junction bases unmatched: 5. The CDR3 is made up of 17 amino acids. Germline V gives CDR1 MGHRA, CDR2 YSYEKL. The CDR3 DNA follows: TGCGCCAGCAGCCAAGATAGGGTAGCGGGGGGGTACAATGAGCAGTTCTTC. Translation gives CASSQDRVAGGYNEQFF.

This chain links TRBV7-3 with TRBJ1-1, with 7 bases that match TRBD1. After removal of 3 bases from V and 0 bases from J, the junction contained 7 bases not matched to a gene. This CDR3 comprises 16 residues. Germline CDR1 and CDR2: SGHTA and FQGTGA. This CDR3 is CASSLGQRIMNTEAFF. The DNA of the CDR3 is TGTGCCAGCAGCTTGGGACAGAGAATAATGAACACTGAAGCTTTCTTT. The full variable domain, completed using reference TRBV7-3 and TRBJ1-1, is GAGVSQTPSNKVTEKGKYVELRCDPISGHTALYWYRQSLGQGPEFLIYFQGTGAADDSGLPNDRFFAVRPEGSVSTLKIQRTERGDSAVYLCASSLGQRIMNTEAFFGQGTRLTVV.

The chain is built from TRBV4-3 and TRBJ2-3, with no clear D. The CDR3 length is 15 residues. V lost 1 base, J lost 2 bases, and 10 bases lay in between. Germline CDR1 and CDR2: LGHNA and YSLEER. CDR3 sequence reads: CASSQVRGFTDTQYF. The CDR3 coding sequence is TGCGCCAGCAGCCAAGTTCGCGGTTTCACAGATACGCAGTATTTT.

The V gene is TRBV30, the J gene TRBJ2-5; 7 bases map to TRBD2. J lost 6 bases, V lost 5 bases, and 6 bases had no gene match. The CDR3 runs to 12 residues. Germline CDR1 reads GTSNPN; CDR2 reads SVGIG (reference sequence). CDR3 region: CAWDGEGQTQYF. Here the CDR3 DNA reads TGTGCCTGGGACGGGGAGGGGCAGACCCAGTACTTC.

The chain has TRBV13 and TRBJ2-5; 8 bases align to TRBD1. The CDR3 length is 16 residues. With V trimmed by 4 bases and J by 1 base, 8 bases remained unmatched. In germline, CDR1 is PRHDT, CDR2 FYEKMQ (reference sequence). The CDR3 protein is CASSSPQGTGQETQYF. The CDR3 DNA sequence: TGTGCCAGCAGCTCTCCCCAGGGGACAGGCCAAGAGACCCAGTACTTC.

The rearrangement joins TRBV19 to TRBJ1-5; D is unclear. The CDR3 runs 12 residues. Germline lookup yields CDR1 LNHDA and CDR2 SQIVND (reference sequence). Trimming pared 8 bases from V and 2 bases from J, leaving 7 bases between. This chain's CDR3 is CASLGGNQPQHF. The CDR3 DNA follows: TGTGCCAGTTTGGGAGGCAATCAGCCCCAGCATTTT.

The chain couples TRBV9 to TRBJ1-5; D may be TRBD1 (6 bases). The CDR3 runs to 14 residues. Per the germline V gene, CDR1 is SGDLS and CDR2 is YYNGEE. V was pared by 0 bases and J by 5 bases, with 9 bases between. The CDR3 region has the DNA TGTGCCAGCAGCGTAGGTGGGGGCGATCAGCCCCAGCATTTT. This codes for CASSVGGGDQPQHF. The entire variable domain, with the rest obtained from reference TRBV9 and TRBJ1-5, is as follows: DSGVTQTPKHLITATGQRVTLRCSPRSGDLSVYWYQQSLDQGLQFLIQYYNGEERAKGNILERFSAQQFPDLHSELNLSSLELGDSALYFCASSVGGGDQPQHFGDGTRLSIL.

The chain's CDR3 is CASSPGGGFGELFF. CDR3 nucleotide sequence: TGTGCCAGCAGTCCTGGGGGGGGATTCGGGGAGCTGTTTTTT. This chain joins TRBV6-5 and TRBJ2-2; 7 nucleotides align to TRBD2. Germline trimming cut 5 bases from V and 7 bases from J; bases unmatched to any gene: 7. The CDR3 covers 14 residues. The germline gives CDR1 MNHEY, CDR2 SVGAGI.

This clone showed up just a few times. V usage is TRBV19 and J usage is TRBJ2-7; TRBD1 matches 9 bases. Germline loops: CDR1 LNHDA, CDR2 SQIVND (reference sequence). The trim removed 3 bases at V and 4 bases at J, leaving 4 bases unmatched. CDR3 length: 14 amino acids. The CDR3 spells CASSIGGQGYEQYF. The CDR3 DNA follows: TGTGCCAGTAGTATTGGGGGACAGGGTTACGAGCAGTACTTC.

This chain joins TRBV7-9 and TRBJ2-7; 8 bases agree with TRBD2. CDR1 and CDR2 from the germline V gene are SEHNR and FQNEAQ (reference sequence). The length of the CDR3 is 15 residues. J was trimmed by 2 bases and V by 4 bases; bases with no gene match: 7. The CDR3: CASSSGLAPTYEQYF. The DNA of the CDR3 is TGTGCCAGCAGCTCAGGACTAGCTCCTACCTACGAGCAGTACTTC. The whole variable domain, remainder taken from reference TRBV7-9 and TRBJ2-7, is DTGVSQNPRHKITKRGQNVTFRCDPISEHNRLYWYRQTLGQGPEFLTYFQNEAQLEKSRLLSDRFSAERPKGSFSTLEIQRTEQGDSAMYLCASSSGLAPTYEQYFGPGTRLTVT.

This clone was recorded once. The chain is built from TRBV15 and TRBJ2-7; D is perhaps TRBD1 (5 bases). V lost 0 bases to trimming and J lost 0 bases, with 9 bases between them. CDR1 is LNHNV, CDR2 YYDKDF, per germline (reference sequence). This CDR3 comprises 15 residues. CDR3 in amino acids: CATSRETDNSYEQYF. The CDR3 bases are TGTGCCACCAGCAGAGAAACGGACAACTCCTACGAGCAGTACTTC.

The V gene is TRBV27, the J gene TRBJ2-7; TRBD1 is a possible D gene (5 bases). This CDR3 comprises 15 residues. With 2 bases removed from V and 0 bases from J, the gap between germline ends came to 11 bases. Germline V gene sequence: CDR1 MNHEY, CDR2 SMNVEV (reference sequence). CDR3 sequence: CASSLRQGRSYEQYF. The CDR3, as DNA: TGTGCCAGCAGTTTACGCCAGGGCCGCTCCTACGAGCAGTACTTC.

This CDR3 is CASSATGATYGYTF. In DNA form, the CDR3 reads TGTGCCAGCAGCGCGACAGGTGCAACTTATGGCTACACCTTC. This sequence joins TRBV9 and TRBJ1-2; TRBD1 is a possible D gene (6 bases). CDR1 is SGDLS and CDR2 is YYNGEE in the germline V gene. The length of the CDR3 is 14 residues. V was pared by 3 bases and J by 5 bases, with 14 bases between. Variable domain in full (rest from reference TRBV9 and TRBJ1-2): DSGVTQTPKHLITATGQRVTLRCSPRSGDLSVYWYQQSLDQGLQFLIQYYNGEERAKGNILERFSAQQFPDLHSELNLSSLELGDSALYFCASSATGATYGYTFGSGTRLTVV.

The V and J genes are TRBV6-6 and TRBJ2-7; the D is unclear. V lost 6 bases and J 0 bases, leaving 9 bases between the germline ends. This CDR3 spans 13 amino acids. The germline V gene has CDR1 MNHNY and CDR2 SVGAGI (reference sequence). The CDR3 DNA is TGTGCCAGCAGACTCGAGAGCTCCTACGAGCAGTACTTC. Translation gives CASRLESSYEQYF.

This chain joins TRBV9 and TRBJ2-7; D is perhaps TRBD1 (7 bases). Germline values: CDR1 SGDLS, CDR2 YYNGEE. V was cut by 0 bases and J by 2 bases, with 12 bases left in between. The CDR3 runs 15 residues. DNA of the CDR3: TGTGCCAGCAGCGTAGCGGGCGGGACAGCCTACGAGCAGTACTTC. Translating gives CASSVAGGTAYEQYF.

The genes are TRBV7-6 and TRBJ2-7; D gene ambiguous. Germline V gene sequence: CDR1 SGHVS, CDR2 FNYEAQ. Trimming took off 3 bases at V and 5 bases at J, with 17 bases between the two ends. CDR3 length: 15 amino acids. CDR3 bases: TGTGCCAGCAGCTTGTTCAGCGAGGCATACGACGAGCAGTACTTC. Protein sequence: CASSLFSEAYDEQYF. The complete variable domain, with remaining parts taken from reference TRBV7-6 and TRBJ2-7, reads GAGVSQSPRYKVTKRGQDVALRCDPISGHVSLYWYRQALGQGPEFLTYFNYEAQQDKSGLPNDRFSAERPEGSISTLTIQRTEQRDSAMYRCASSLFSEAYDEQYFGPGTRLTVT.

In this sample, this clone turned up once. This chain joins TRBV5-4 and TRBJ2-6, with a weak D call TRBD1 (5 bases). The CDR3 is made up of 17 amino acids. Germline V gives CDR1 SGHNT, CDR2 YYREEE (reference sequence). Trimming left V 0 bases short and J 1 base short, with 11 bases between. As DNA, the CDR3 is TGTGCCAGCAGCTTGGCCCCAGGGTCTTCTGGGGCCAACGTCCTGACTTTC. It specifies CASSLAPGSSGANVLTF.

The chain combines TRBV7-8 with TRBJ2-5, with a possible D match to TRBD2 (6 bases). The CDR3 has 17 amino acids. Germline CDR1 and CDR2: SGHVS and FQNEAQ. V gave up 0 bases and J gave up 4 bases, with 18 bases separating them. This chain's CDR3 is CASSLALGGSVAETQYF. For the CDR3, the DNA is TGTGCCAGCAGCTTAGCGTTGGGGGGATCCGTGGCAGAGACCCAGTACTTC.

The rearrangement links TRBV27 to TRBJ2-7; D not certain. Germline lookup yields CDR1 MNHEY and CDR2 SMNVEV (reference sequence). The CDR3 has 14 residues. Trimming cost V 3 bases and J 4 bases, with 13 bases left between them. Written as DNA, the CDR3 is TGTGCCAGCAGTTTGTCTTCGTCCTTTTACGAGCAGTACTTC. Its translation is CASSLSSSFYEQYF.

The gene calls are TRBV6-5 and TRBJ2-7; D is perhaps TRBD1 (5 bases). Trimming took off 0 bases at V and 2 bases at J, with 14 bases between the two ends. Germline V gene sequence: CDR1 MNHEY, CDR2 SVGAGI. This CDR3 spans 16 amino acids. The CDR3 region has the DNA TGTGCCAGCAGTTACTCTTCAGGGTCCCGCACCTACGAGCAGTACTTC. Translating gives CASSYSSGSRTYEQYF.